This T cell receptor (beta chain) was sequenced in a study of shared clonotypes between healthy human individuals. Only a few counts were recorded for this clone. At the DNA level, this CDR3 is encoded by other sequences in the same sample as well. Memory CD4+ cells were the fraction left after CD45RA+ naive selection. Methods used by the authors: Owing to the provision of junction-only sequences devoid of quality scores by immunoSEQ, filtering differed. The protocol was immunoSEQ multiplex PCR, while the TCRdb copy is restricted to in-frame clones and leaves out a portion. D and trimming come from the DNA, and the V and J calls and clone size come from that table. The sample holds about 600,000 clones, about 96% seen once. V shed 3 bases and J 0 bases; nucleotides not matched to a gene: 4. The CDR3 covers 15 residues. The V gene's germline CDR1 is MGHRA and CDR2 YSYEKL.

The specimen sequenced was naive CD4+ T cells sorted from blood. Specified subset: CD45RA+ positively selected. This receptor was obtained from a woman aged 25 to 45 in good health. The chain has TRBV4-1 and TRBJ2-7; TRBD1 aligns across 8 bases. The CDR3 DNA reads TGCGCCAGCAGCCACGGACAGGGACCCTCCTACGAGCAGTACTTC. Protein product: CASSHGQGPSYEQYF.